Listed below are T cell receptor beta chains from one sample, sequenced in a study of CD4 and CD8 cells across lung adenocarcinoma regions. TCRdb called the PCR reads again in MiXCR, with one record for every CDR3 protein. This sample yields some 6,900 distinct CDR3 sequences, of which about half are seen a single time; more than 25% belongs to the top ten. The sequencing sample was made of CD4+ T cells from the center of a lung tumor. These receptors came from a female donor with lung adenocarcinoma. The CD4 and CD8 labels of this study may be unreliable. CDR3s include the opening cysteine and the closing phenylalanine or tryptophan. Each record gives: J gene, D gene, V gene, clone size, CDR3 protein. D genes are given only for firm matches. Some rows have no size entry. The others give once, few or many, or a class for an expanded clone.

j_call: -; d_call: TRBD1; v_call: TRBV27; clone_size: -; cdr3_aa: CASSPGTDNEQYF
j_call: TRBJ1-2; d_call: TRBD1; v_call: TRBV28; clone_size: medium-sized; cdr3_aa: CASSLWTGGSGYGYTF
j_call: TRBJ2-6; d_call: TRBD2; v_call: TRBV25-1; clone_size: -; cdr3_aa: CASSEYRGGSGGANVLTF
j_call: TRBJ2-1; d_call: TRBD2; v_call: TRBV6-5; clone_size: -; cdr3_aa: CASSYPRTSGKSDGNEQFF
j_call: TRBJ2-2; d_call: -; v_call: TRBV7-6; clone_size: medium-sized; cdr3_aa: CASSSPLSRSGELFF
j_call: TRBJ1-6; d_call: -; v_call: TRBV7-8; clone_size: -; cdr3_aa: CASSLESSSPLHF
j_call: TRBJ1-2; d_call: -; v_call: TRBV7-3; clone_size: many; cdr3_aa: CASSLTEAYGYTF
j_call: TRBJ2-5; d_call: TRBD2; v_call: TRBV10-3; clone_size: -; cdr3_aa: CAISESMARGEETQYF
j_call: TRBJ2-1; d_call: -; v_call: TRBV27; clone_size: -; cdr3_aa: CASSSLRLGELFF
j_call: -; d_call: TRBD2; v_call: TRBV6-8; clone_size: -; cdr3_aa: CASSLRASGGGETQYF
j_call: TRBJ2-4; d_call: -; v_call: TRBV6-8; clone_size: -; cdr3_aa: CPSTGVRAKDTQYF
j_call: TRBJ2-7; d_call: TRBD2; v_call: TRBV4-1; clone_size: -; cdr3_aa: CASRSLAGDALGEQYF
j_call: -; d_call: TRBD2; v_call: TRBV6-1; clone_size: -; cdr3_aa: CASSPAGDETQYF
j_call: TRBJ2-1; d_call: -; v_call: TRBV27; clone_size: few; cdr3_aa: CASSSSASSVRWNEQFF
j_call: TRBJ1-2; d_call: -; v_call: TRBV7-2; clone_size: -; cdr3_aa: CASSYQPGTNYGYTF
j_call: TRBJ1-4; d_call: -; v_call: TRBV6-1; clone_size: -; cdr3_aa: CASSAQNNEKLFF
j_call: TRBJ1-4; d_call: TRBD1; v_call: TRBV6-1; clone_size: -; cdr3_aa: CASSPGQSHEKLFF
j_call: TRBJ2-3; d_call: -; v_call: TRBV6-1; clone_size: -; cdr3_aa: CASSEQGPDTQYF
j_call: TRBJ2-2; d_call: -; v_call: TRBV6-1; clone_size: few; cdr3_aa: CASSTQAGSRPGELFF
j_call: -; d_call: -; v_call: TRBV7-2; clone_size: -; cdr3_aa: CASSSTGWERAEQYF
j_call: TRBJ1-1; d_call: -; v_call: TRBV25-1; clone_size: many; cdr3_aa: CASSKSGFNTEAFF
j_call: TRBJ2-1; d_call: TRBD2; v_call: TRBV6-1; clone_size: -; cdr3_aa: CASIPGGGPISSYNEQFF
j_call: TRBJ1-3; d_call: -; v_call: TRBV7-2; clone_size: -; cdr3_aa: CASSQGPGNTIYF
j_call: TRBJ2-1; d_call: -; v_call: TRBV12-5; clone_size: few; cdr3_aa: CASAWGAGPLNEQFF
j_call: TRBJ2-1; d_call: -; v_call: TRBV6-1; clone_size: few; cdr3_aa: CASGRNYNEQFF
j_call: TRBJ2-3; d_call: TRBD1; v_call: TRBV7-9; clone_size: -; cdr3_aa: CASSLSGQGNSDTQYF
j_call: TRBJ2-1; d_call: TRBD2; v_call: TRBV27; clone_size: -; cdr3_aa: CASRSGTSGNGEQFF
j_call: TRBJ2-7; d_call: TRBD2; v_call: TRBV6-1; clone_size: -; cdr3_aa: CASSERAGGYEQYF
j_call: TRBJ2-2; d_call: -; v_call: TRBV6-1; clone_size: -; cdr3_aa: CASHSGRELFF
j_call: TRBJ2-1; d_call: -; v_call: TRBV7-3; clone_size: -; cdr3_aa: CASSPERARTYNEQFF
j_call: TRBJ2-5; d_call: -; v_call: TRBV7-3; clone_size: medium-sized; cdr3_aa: CASSLSGGFQETQYF
j_call: TRBJ2-5; d_call: -; v_call: TRBV6-2/TRBV6-3; clone_size: -; cdr3_aa: CASSLDNIEETQYF
j_call: TRBJ2-1; d_call: -; v_call: TRBV6-1; clone_size: -; cdr3_aa: CASRAVSSYEEQFF
j_call: TRBJ2-3; d_call: -; v_call: TRBV11-3; clone_size: medium-sized; cdr3_aa: CASSLAIGSTDTQYF
j_call: TRBJ2-5; d_call: -; v_call: TRBV10-1; clone_size: -; cdr3_aa: CAIGVQDQETQYF
j_call: TRBJ1-6; d_call: -; v_call: TRBV6-5; clone_size: -; cdr3_aa: CASSSSPGF
j_call: TRBJ2-3; d_call: -; v_call: TRBV6-1; clone_size: -; cdr3_aa: CARSEASGTDTQYF
j_call: TRBJ2-1; d_call: -; v_call: TRBV6-1; clone_size: many; cdr3_aa: CASSDPRAGTYEQFF
j_call: TRBJ2-2; d_call: TRBD1; v_call: TRBV11-2; clone_size: -; cdr3_aa: CASSSHRGHGELFF
j_call: TRBJ2-1; d_call: TRBD1; v_call: TRBV6-2/TRBV6-3; clone_size: -; cdr3_aa: CASSTGQPKDEQFF
j_call: TRBJ2-4; d_call: TRBD1; v_call: TRBV20-1; clone_size: -; cdr3_aa: CSARSGTGVKNIQYF
j_call: TRBJ2-5; d_call: -; v_call: TRBV6-1; clone_size: medium-sized; cdr3_aa: CASSGGDSQETQYF
j_call: TRBJ2-1; d_call: TRBD2; v_call: TRBV27; clone_size: -; cdr3_aa: CASSLSFLQAGGEQFF
j_call: TRBJ1-4; d_call: -; v_call: TRBV27; clone_size: many; cdr3_aa: CASSRTVNNEKLFF
j_call: TRBJ2-1; d_call: TRBD2; v_call: TRBV6-1; clone_size: -; cdr3_aa: CASSPPGLAEAGQFF
j_call: TRBJ2-1; d_call: TRBD2; v_call: TRBV6-5; clone_size: large; cdr3_aa: CASRFSGTSGNEQFF
j_call: TRBJ2-7; d_call: -; v_call: TRBV28; clone_size: -; cdr3_aa: CASSTPGREEQYF
j_call: TRBJ2-4; d_call: -; v_call: TRBV7-2; clone_size: -; cdr3_aa: CASSPRTKNIQYF
j_call: TRBJ2-2; d_call: -; v_call: TRBV6-1; clone_size: -; cdr3_aa: CASTEGEAGELFF
j_call: TRBJ2-1; d_call: -; v_call: TRBV7-6; clone_size: -; cdr3_aa: CASSHLVGDEQFF
j_call: TRBJ2-1; d_call: TRBD1; v_call: TRBV20-1; clone_size: -; cdr3_aa: CSARDRVSYNEQFF
j_call: TRBJ2-2; d_call: -; v_call: TRBV11-3; clone_size: -; cdr3_aa: CASSLGVAGELFF
j_call: -; d_call: TRBD2; v_call: TRBV10-2; clone_size: -; cdr3_aa: CASSPGGYEQYF
j_call: TRBJ2-1; d_call: -; v_call: TRBV6-5; clone_size: large; cdr3_aa: CASGPSSNYNEQFF
j_call: TRBJ2-3; d_call: -; v_call: TRBV7-3; clone_size: -; cdr3_aa: CASSTTGTDTQYF